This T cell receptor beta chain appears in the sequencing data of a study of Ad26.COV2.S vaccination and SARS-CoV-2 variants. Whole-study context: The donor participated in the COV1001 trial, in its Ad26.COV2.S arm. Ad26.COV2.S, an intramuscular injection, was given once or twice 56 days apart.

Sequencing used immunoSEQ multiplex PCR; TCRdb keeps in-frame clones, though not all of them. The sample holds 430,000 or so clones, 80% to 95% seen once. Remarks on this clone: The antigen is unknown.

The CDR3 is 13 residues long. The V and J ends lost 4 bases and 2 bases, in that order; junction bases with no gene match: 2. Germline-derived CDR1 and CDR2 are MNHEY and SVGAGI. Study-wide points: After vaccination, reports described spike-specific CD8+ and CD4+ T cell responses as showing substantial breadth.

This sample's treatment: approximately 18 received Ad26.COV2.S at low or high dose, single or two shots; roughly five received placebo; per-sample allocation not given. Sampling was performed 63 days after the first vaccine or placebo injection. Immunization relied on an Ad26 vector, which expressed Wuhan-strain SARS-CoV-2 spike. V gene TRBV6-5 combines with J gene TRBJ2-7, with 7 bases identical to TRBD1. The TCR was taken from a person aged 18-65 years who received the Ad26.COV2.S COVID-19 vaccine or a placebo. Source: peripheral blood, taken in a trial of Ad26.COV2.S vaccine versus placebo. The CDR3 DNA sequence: TGTGCCAGCAGTTCCGACAGGGCCTACGAGCAGTACTTC. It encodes CASSSDRAYEQYF.